This T cell receptor (beta chain) was identified in a study of molecular identifiers for immune sequencing clone quantification. Overall study results and limits: Because of identical TCR molecules sharing a barcode, sizes of highly expanded clones could be underestimated. Among effectors, clones above 20 RNA copies held over 97% of molecules; among naive cells, under 1%.

MiXCR, run by TCRdb on the PCR reads, gives a single entry per CDR3 protein. The data hold about 630,000 distinct CDR3 sequences, with roughly 23% observed a single time. Germline CDR1 SGHAT, CDR2 FQNNGV. This CDR3 region has 13 residues. V lost 0 bases to trimming and J lost 5 bases, with 5 bases between them. This clonotype was counted only a few times. No antigen is known for it. Construction of naive CD8 libraries employed about 20,000 to 1,100,000 sorted cells together with 10%, 30% or 50% RNA. Naive CD8 T cell sorting was performed on the CD8+CD4-CCR7+CD45RA+ phenotype. The chain is built from TRBV11-2 and TRBJ2-1; no definite D call. Sequencing was performed on naive CD8+ T cells from blood, with Jurkat cell RNA spiked in. Subset noted: FACS-sorted CD8+CD4-CCR7+CD45RA+ naive T cells. This sequence was found in a human donor in good health. Some libraries in this study had Jurkat cell RNA spiked in. CDR3 DNA sequence: TGTGCCAGCAGCTTAGAAGGAAACAATGAGCAGTTCTTC. It encodes CASSLEGNNEQFF.